These 18 T cell receptor beta chains were all obtained from the same sample, sequenced in a study of T-cell reconstitution after alpha-beta-depleted transplantation in children. Unique molecular identifiers were built into the TCRbeta library. TCRdb re-analysed the PCR reads in MiXCR, keeping a single row per CDR3 protein. Here the sample spans around 500,000 distinct CDR3 sequences, 20% to 25% being singletons. The input for sequencing was PBMCs, mostly from graft donor cells, taken 360 days after TCRalphabeta/CD19-depleted stem cell transplant. These TCRs come from a boy under two years old who had a stem cell transplant for acute myeloid leukemia, so the T cells may come from the graft donor.

This rearrangement joins TRBV4-1 to TRBJ1-1; D gene uncertain. The CDR3 has 15 amino acids. Trimming pared 1 base from V and 1 base from J, leaving 10 bases between. Germline CDR1 MGHRA, CDR2 YSYEKL. The CDR3: CASSQAAERNTEAFF. The CDR3 nucleotides read TGCGCCAGCAGCCAAGCGGCGGAAAGGAACACTGAAGCTTTCTTT.

This clonotype was picked up a small number of times. CDR3 nucleotides: TGTGCCAGCAGTGAAATTGGGAACACTGAAGCTTTCTTT. It encodes CASSEIGNTEAFF. The genes are TRBV6-1 and TRBJ1-1; no firm D call. The length of the CDR3 is 13 residues. V was clipped by 2 bases and J by 1 base, with 5 bases between them. Looked up from germline, CDR1 is MNHNS and CDR2 is SASEGT.

In this sample, this clonotype turned up a few times. The chain links TRBV29-1 to TRBJ2-5, with D maybe TRBD2 (6 bases). This CDR3 has 16 residues. The germline V gene encodes CDR1 SQVTM and CDR2 ANQGSEA. Trimming left V 5 bases short and J 5 bases short, with 24 bases between. The CDR3 coding sequence is TGCAGCGTTCCGGGGGAGATAAGACTAGAACGGGAGACCCAGTACTTC. It translates to CSVPGEIRLERETQYF. Based on the CDR3 plus reference TRBV29-1 and TRBJ2-5, the full variable domain is SAVISQKPSRDICQRGTSLTIQCQVDSQVTMMFWYRQQPGQSLTLIATANQGSEATYESGFVIDKFPISRPNLTFSTLTVSNMSPEDSSIYLCSVPGEIRLERETQYFGPGTRLLVL.

The CDR3 DNA follows: TGTGCCAGCAGCTTATCACCGGGACTAGGGGTAACCTACGAGCAGTACGTC. Its protein product is CASSLSPGLGVTYEQYV. The V and J genes are TRBV7-2 and TRBJ2-7; 8 nucleotides line up with TRBD2. The CDR3 length is 17 residues. Trimming at V came to 2 bases and at J to 2 bases, leaving 11 bases not matched to a gene. From germline, CDR1 is SGHTA and CDR2 FQGNSA.

The V gene is TRBV15, the J gene TRBJ2-5, with D unresolved. This CDR3 has 15 residues. Trimming stripped 1 base from V and 0 bases from J, with 9 bases between. The V gene's germline CDR1 is LNHNV and CDR2 YYDKDF (reference sequence). The DNA for the CDR3 is TGTGCCACCAGCAGAGGATTAAGGGACCAAGAGACCCAGTACTTC. Encoded protein: CATSRGLRDQETQYF.

This chain uses TRBV20-1 with TRBJ2-7; D remains ambiguous. The CDR3 spans 11 residues. The V end was cut by 7 bases, the J end by 2 bases, with 9 bases between. Germline V gives CDR1 DFQATT, CDR2 SNEGSKA (reference sequence). CDR3 nucleotides: TGCAGTGTGGGCAGTACCTACGAGCAGTACTTC. It yields the protein CSVGSTYEQYF.

This chain links TRBV7-2 with TRBJ2-4; 8 bases fit TRBD1. J was trimmed by 5 bases and V by 5 bases; bases with no gene match: 5. CDR1 is SGHTA, CDR2 FQGNSA, per germline. The CDR3 runs 14 residues. The CDR3 loop is CASSEDRAENIQYF. CDR3 nucleotide sequence: TGTGCCAGCAGCGAGGACAGGGCCGAAAACATTCAGTACTTC.

The V call is TRBV5-1, the J call TRBJ2-3; 7 nucleotides align to TRBD1. The CDR3 length is 16 residues. CDR1 and CDR2 from the germline V gene are SGHRS and YFSETQ. The V segment lost 2 bases and the J segment 3 bases; nucleotides outside the gene matches: 9. CDR3 DNA sequence: TGCGCCAGCAGCTTCCAGAAAGGGGGCGGTACAGATACGCAGTATTTT. Protein product: CASSFQKGGGTDTQYF.

This clonotype was counted between two and nine times. The rearrangement links TRBV27 to TRBJ1-5; TRBD1 might be the D (5 bases). Germline V gives CDR1 MNHEY, CDR2 SMNVEV (reference sequence). The CDR3 loop spans 15 amino acids. Trimming stripped 2 bases from V and 0 bases from J, with 8 bases between. In nucleotides, the CDR3 is TGTGCCAGCAGTTTACAGGGCCTTAGCAATCAGCCCCAGCATTTT. Its protein is CASSLQGLSNQPQHF.

The rearrangement uses TRBV20-1 and TRBJ2-7; D could derive from TRBD1 or TRBD2 (5 bases each). CDR1 and CDR2 (germline): DFQATT, SNEGSKA (reference sequence). V lost 5 bases, J lost 0 bases, and 14 bases lay in between. The CDR3 contains 14 residues. The CDR3 loop reads CSASPGPSSYEQYF. The CDR3 DNA follows: TGCAGTGCTTCTCCGGGACCAAGCTCCTACGAGCAGTACTTC.

At least ten counts were recorded for this clonotype. This chain connects TRBV20-1 to TRBJ2-5; D unclear. V shed 4 bases and J shed 0 bases, with 6 bases lying between them. The CDR3 covers 12 residues. Germline V gene lookup returns CDR1 DFQATT and CDR2 SNEGSKA (reference sequence). CDR3 protein: CSAKAHQETQYF. CDR3 DNA sequence: TGCAGTGCTAAGGCACACCAAGAGACCCAGTACTTC.

The chain couples TRBV28 to TRBJ2-7; D call uncertain. Trimming removed 10 bases from V and 3 bases from J, with 13 bases in between. The CDR3 is 12 amino acids. CDR1 is MDHEN, CDR2 SYDVKM, per germline. The CDR3 nucleotides are TGTGCCACCTCGGAAGCTCTCTACGAGCAGTACGTC. This translates into CATSEALYEQYV.

Points on this clonotype: This likely comes from a read error, as the CDR3 has no conserved phenylalanine or tryptophan at its end. The rearrangement uses TRBV5-6 and TRBJ1-5; unclear D gene. The CDR3 is 14 residues long. CDR1 SGHDT and CDR2 YYEEEE come from the germline V gene. V lost 4 bases and J 6 bases, leaving 14 bases between the germline ends. CDR3: CASSRGLPGQPQHY. The CDR3 coding sequence is TGTGCCAGCAGCCGAGGACTGCCCGGTCAGCCCCAGCATTAT.

Here the CDR3 reads CASSSLAGTYEQYF. The CDR3 DNA sequence: TGTGCCAGCAGCAGTCTAGCGGGGACCTACGAGCAGTACTTC. The chain links TRBV21-1 to TRBJ2-7; the table calls TRBD2, which could not be checked here. TRBV21-1 is a pseudogene. This CDR3 is 14 amino acids long.

This clonotype was found a few times. The junction departs from the called germline gene at one end, perhaps through a read error. The chain has TRBV20-1 and TRBJ1-2, with 8 nucleotides matching TRBD1. The CDR3 is 11 amino acids. Germline V gives CDR1 DFQATT, CDR2 SNEGSKA (reference sequence). CDR3 nucleotides: TGCAGTGTTAGACAGGGGTATGGCTACACCTTC. It specifies CSVRQGYGYTF.

This clonotype has ten or more counts. The chain has TRBV20-1 and TRBJ1-2; D is undetermined. CDR1 and CDR2 from the germline V gene are DFQATT and SNEGSKA (reference sequence). The V gene lost 3 bases and the J gene lost 0 bases, with 14 bases spanning the gap. The CDR3 consists of 15 residues. As DNA, the CDR3 is TGCAGTGCTAGGGAGACGGACCAAGCTAACTATGGCTACACCTTC. This sequence encodes CSARETDQANYGYTF.

This clonotype has just a few counts. The rearrangement uses TRBV6-1 and TRBJ1-5, with D unresolved. V was shortened by 6 bases and J by 9 bases, with 15 bases between the two germline ends. Germline loops: CDR1 MNHNS, CDR2 SASEGT. The CDR3 spans 13 residues. CDR3 nucleotides: TGTGCCAGCAGAGACACAGTTGCAGGGCCCCAGCATTTT. It is translated as CASRDTVAGPQHF.

This rearrangement joins TRBV15 to TRBJ2-7; D perhaps matches TRBD1 (5 bases). The V gene's germline CDR1 is LNHNV and CDR2 YYDKDF (reference sequence). Trimming shortened V by 0 bases and J by 6 bases, and 12 bases separated the two germline ends. CDR3 length: 14 amino acids. The CDR3 nucleotides read TGTGCCACCAGCAGAGATCCCGCACAGGTCGAGCAGTACTTC. This translates into CATSRDPAQVEQYF.